A single sample gave rise to the 16 T cell receptor beta chains below, sequenced in a study of blood T cell repertoires in COVID-19. Clones were read by immunoSEQ multiplex PCR, and TCRdb kept only the in-frame ones, dropping some. The repertoire holds about 310,000 clones, with almost 90% as singletons. Sequencing was carried out using peripheral blood. The source of these receptors is a woman in her thirties with COVID-19, enrolled during active disease.

The chain employs TRBV3-1 (or the pseudogene TRBV3-2) and TRBJ2-1; 7 bases agree with TRBD1. The germline V gene has CDR1 LGHDT and CDR2 YNNKEL (reference sequence). V lost 4 bases and J lost 10; bases outside the gene matches: 10. CDR3 length: 14 residues. For the CDR3, the DNA is TGTGCCAGCAGCCCTCACACGACAGGGAACGAGCAGTTCTTC. Translated, it gives CASSPHTTGNEQFF.

The rearrangement joins TRBV11-3 to TRBJ2-2; the D gene is possibly TRBD1 (5 bases). CDR3 size: 15 residues. The V and J ends lost 0 bases and 4 bases respectively, with 9 bases between them. Germline CDR1 is SGHNT and CDR2 is YENEEA. The chain's CDR3 is CASSLDGRATGELFF. For the CDR3, the DNA is TGTGCCAGCAGCTTAGACGGCAGGGCCACCGGGGAGCTGTTTTTT.

This clone has more than one count but fewer than ten. This chain joins TRBV27 and TRBJ1-2, with 8 bases lining up with TRBD1. Trimming cost V 4 bases and J 8 bases; bases outside gene matches: 9. The germline V gene has CDR1 MNHEY and CDR2 SMNVEV (reference sequence). The CDR3 is 14 residues long. The CDR3 sequence: CASSSPGQARGYTF. The DNA for the CDR3 is TGTGCCAGCAGTTCCCCGGGACAGGCGAGGGGCTACACCTTC.

The chain recombines TRBV9 with TRBJ1-6; 7 nucleotides line up with TRBD1. Trimming removed 0 bases from V and 3 bases from J; junction bases left unmatched: 3. The CDR3 runs 16 residues. CDR1 SGDLS and CDR2 YYNGEE come from the germline V gene. CDR3 sequence reads: CASSVGQGVYNSPLHF. The CDR3 coding sequence is TGTGCCAGCAGCGTAGGCCAGGGGGTCTATAATTCACCCCTCCACTTT.

This rearrangement joins TRBV27 to TRBJ2-4, with D perhaps TRBD2 (5 bases). CDR3 length equals 14 residues. Germline V gives CDR1 MNHEY, CDR2 SMNVEV (reference sequence). V was cut by 6 bases and J by 8 bases, with 17 bases left in between. CDR3 region: CASSHRGGSDIQYF. The CDR3 DNA is TGTGCCAGCAGCCACCGAGGAGGTAGCGACATTCAGTACTTC.

V is TRBV5-4 and J is TRBJ1-1, with D possibly matching TRBD1 (6 bases). This CDR3 is 17 amino acids long. V was clipped by 0 bases and J by 5 bases, with 20 bases between them. In germline, CDR1 is SGHNT, CDR2 YYREEE (reference sequence). The CDR3 loop is CASSLASRGAASTEAFF. The CDR3 DNA sequence: TGTGCCAGCAGCTTGGCCAGTCGGGGGGCGGCTTCGACTGAAGCTTTCTTT.

The chain joins TRBV5-4 to TRBJ1-1; TRBD1 might be the D (6 bases). V was trimmed by 4 bases and J by 1 base, leaving 8 bases between them. Germline CDR1 and CDR2: SGHNT and YYREEE (reference sequence). The CDR3 consists of 13 residues. Here the CDR3 DNA reads TGTGCCAGCAGCGGACAGCGGAACACTGAAGCTTTCTTT. Translation: CASSGQRNTEAFF.

The rearrangement links TRBV28 to TRBJ2-1, with TRBD2 as a possible D gene (6 bases). V was cut by 3 bases and J by 5 bases, with 11 bases left in between. Germline-derived CDR1 and CDR2 are MDHEN and SYDVKM. The CDR3 totals 14 residues. The DNA of the CDR3 is TGTGCCAGCAGTTTCCCCCCGGGGGACAATGAGCAGTTCTTC. This translates into CASSFPPGDNEQFF.

V and J are TRBV5-8 and TRBJ2-7; D may be TRBD2 (5 bases). V was shortened by 1 base and J by 3 bases, with 14 bases between the two germline ends. The CDR3 totals 15 residues. Germline V gene lookup returns CDR1 SGHTS and CDR2 YDEGEE. CDR3 DNA: TGTGCCAGCAGCTTGAAGGGAGTTAATCTCTACGAGCAGTACTTC. Encoded protein: CASSLKGVNLYEQYF.

The V and J genes are TRBV27 and TRBJ2-5; D might be TRBD2 (5 bases). The CDR3 contains 13 residues. From germline, CDR1 is MNHEY and CDR2 SMNVEV (reference sequence). V gave up 1 base and J gave up 4 bases, with 7 bases separating them. The CDR3 spells CASSLLAGETQYF. The CDR3 DNA reads TGTGCCAGCAGTTTATTGGCGGGAGAGACCCAGTACTTC.

This clone came up once. The genes are TRBV6-5 and TRBJ1-5, with TRBD1 matching over 9 bases. CDR3 size: 14 residues. The germline CDR1 and CDR2 sequences are MNHEY and SVGAGI. J gave up 7 bases and V 5 bases, and 6 bases lay outside the gene matches. As DNA, the CDR3 is TGTGCCAGCAGTACAGGGGGCGTAGGACAGCCCCAGCATTTT. This translates into CASSTGGVGQPQHF.

Written as DNA, the CDR3 is TGTGCCACCAGCAGAGATCTAGGGACAGTTATAACGGGGACTGAAGCTTTCTTT. Amino acid sequence: CATSRDLGTVITGTEAFF. The chain has TRBV15 and TRBJ1-1; 7 bases are a match to TRBD1. CDR1 LNHNV and CDR2 YYDKDF come from the germline V gene (reference sequence). The CDR3 is 18 amino acids. V was pared by 0 bases and J by 5 bases, with 15 bases of the junction left unmatched. Full variable domain (rest looked up from reference TRBV15 and TRBJ1-1): DAMVIQNPRYQVTQFGKPVTLSCSQTLNHNVMYWYQQKSSQAPKLLFHYYDKDFNNEADTPDNFQSRRPNTSFCFLDIRSPGLGDTAMYLCATSRDLGTVITGTEAFFGQGTRLTVV.

J is TRBJ1-5 and V is TRBV19; D unresolved. The CDR3 loop spans 15 amino acids. Germline V CDR1 and CDR2: LNHDA, SQIVND (reference sequence). V was shortened by 5 bases and J by 1 base, with 12 bases between the two germline ends. CDR3 bases: TGTGCCAGTAGTCCCGGGATTTGGAGCAATCAGCCCCAGCATTTT. As protein: CASSPGIWSNQPQHF.

V usage is TRBV28 and J usage is TRBJ2-7, with TRBD1 identical over 8 bases. The V gene's germline CDR1 is MDHEN and CDR2 SYDVKM. The V segment lost 3 bases and the J segment 5 bases; nucleotides outside the gene matches: 6. CDR3 length equals 14 residues. Here the CDR3 reads CASSFPGGIDEQYF. The CDR3 region has the DNA TGTGCCAGCAGTTTTCCAGGGGGCATCGACGAGCAGTACTTC. Supplemented by reference TRBV28 and TRBJ2-7, the full variable domain reads DVKVTQSSRYLVKRTGEKVFLECVQDMDHENMFWYRQDPGLGLRLIYFSYDVKMKEKGDIPEGYSVSREKKERFSLILESASTNQTSMYLCASSFPGGIDEQYFGPGTRLTVT.

CDR3 in amino acids: CASSDGLGRPFF. The DNA for the CDR3 is TGCGCCAGCAGTGATGGACTTGGGAGACCGTTCTTC. This rearrangement joins TRBV10-1 to TRBJ2-1, with a weak D call TRBD2 (5 bases). Germline V CDR1 and CDR2: WNHNN, SYGVQD (reference sequence). Trimming left V 3 bases short and J 15 bases short, with 15 bases between. The CDR3 runs 12 residues.

This clone showed up just once. V and J are TRBV5-8 and TRBJ2-3, with 14 bases matching TRBD2. From germline, CDR1 is SGHTS and CDR2 YDEGEE. V dropped 4 bases and J dropped 3; count of bases not matched to a gene: 7. The CDR3 loop spans 17 amino acids. The DNA for the CDR3 is TGTGCCAGCAGCCCGATCGGGACTAGCGGGGGAACAGATACGCAGTATTTT. Translation gives CASSPIGTSGGTDTQYF.